Described below is a single T cell receptor beta chain sequence and its context. Time point here: persistent/refractory GD, antithyroid drugs over 5 years with positive TRAb. After RNA was extracted from PBMCs, the TCR library was made from it. CDR1 and CDR2 from the germline V gene are LNHDA and SQIVND (reference sequence). Trimming took 4 bases from V and 7 from J; bases not matched to a gene: 6. This CDR3 region has 13 residues. In building TCR beta libraries, iRepertoire HTBI primers were used together with Arm-PCR of CDR3 regions. MiXCR was run by TCRdb on the multiplex PCR reads, yielding one entry per CDR3 protein. The sample lists roughly 700,000 distinct CDR3 sequences, 30% occurring once. The sample comes from a study of regulatory T cells in long-lasting Graves disease.

This TCR was recovered from a female donor with Graves disease. Here the sequenced sample was peripheral blood mononuclear cells (PBMCs), taken when the disease was refractory, from a patient treated with antithyroid drugs. This chain joins TRBV19 and TRBJ1-2, with TRBD1 identical over 7 bases. The CDR3 region is CASSTDRDGGYTF. CDR3 coding DNA: TGTGCCAGTAGTACCGACAGGGACGGTGGCTACACCTTC.